These T cell receptor beta chains were read from a single sample in a study of T cells after posttransplantation cyclophosphamide. Assay: immunoSEQ multiplex PCR; the TCRdb copy retains only in-frame clones and omits some. The sample lists about 30,000 clones, 75% to 95% seen once, with 0.1% to 0.12% in the top ten. The sample consisted of naive CD4+ T cells sorted from blood. These receptors were taken from a man aged 25 to 40 in good health and a related stem cell transplant donor. Each CDR3 is given with its conserved first and last residue. The D gene is left open where the match is weak. Expanded clones get a size class; other rows say once, few or many, or leave the size out.

D: TRBD1; size: .; V: TRBV11-2; J: TRBJ1-4; length: 16; DNA: TGTGCCAGCAGCTTAAGGTCCGGGACAGGGGGCGATCAGCTGTTTTTT; CDR3: CASSLRSGTGGDQLFF
D: .; size: once; V: TRBV2; J: TRBJ1-1; length: 11; DNA: TGTGCCAGCAGTGAACGCACTGAAGCTTTCTTT; CDR3: CASSERTEAFF
D: TRBD1; size: .; V: TRBV6-5; J: TRBJ2-7; length: 12; DNA: TGTGCCACCAGACAGGGTCCCTACGAGCAGTACTTC; CDR3: CATRQGPYEQYF
D: .; size: once; V: TRBV18; J: TRBJ1-4; length: 15; DNA: TGTGCCAGCTCATTGACAGAGACAACTAATGAAAAACTGTTTTTT; CDR3: CASSLTETTNEKLFF
D: .; size: .; V: TRBV11-2; J: TRBJ1-4; length: 13; DNA: TGTGCCAGCAGCCCTGGGACAAATGAAAAACTGTTTTTT; CDR3: CASSPGTNEKLFF
D: .; size: .; V: TRBV6-1; J: TRBJ1-5; length: 11; DNA: TGTGCCAGCAGTGAATCCAACAGACGGCATTTT; CDR3: CASSESNRRHF
D: TRBD2; size: .; V: TRBV2; J: TRBJ2-1; length: 15; DNA: TGTGCCAGCAGTGTGCTGGCGGGGGGTAACAATGAGCAGTTCTTC; CDR3: CASSVLAGGNNEQFF
D: TRBD1; size: once; V: TRBV23-1; J: TRBJ1-5; length: 13; DNA: TGCGCCAGCAGTCAACCTGGAGACAGGGGAAGGCATTTT; CDR3: CASSQPGDRGRHF
D: .; size: .; V: TRBV6-5; J: TRBJ1-2; length: 11; DNA: TGTGCCGCACAGGGTGTAAATGGCTACACCTTC; CDR3: CAAQGVNGYTF
D: TRBD1; size: .; V: TRBV19; J: TRBJ1-6; length: 15; DNA: TGTGCCAGTAGCGAAGGGACAGGGAATAATTCACCCCTCCACTTT; CDR3: CASSEGTGNNSPLHF
D: TRBD1; size: .; V: TRBV14; J: TRBJ2-7; length: 14; DNA: TGTGCCAGCAGCTGGACAGGAAACTCCTACGAGCAGTACTTC; CDR3: CASSWTGNSYEQYF
D: TRBD2; size: .; V: TRBV9; J: TRBJ2-5; length: 15; DNA: TGTGCCAGCAGCGTAGCTCTGGGGAGGGAAGAGACCCAGTACTTC; CDR3: CASSVALGREETQYF
D: .; size: once; V: TRBV5-1; J: TRBJ2-7; length: 14; DNA: TGCGCCAGCAGCTTGGCGGGTTTCTCCTACGAGCAGTACTTC; CDR3: CASSLAGFSYEQYF
D: .; size: .; V: TRBV19; J: TRBJ1-6; length: 14; DNA: TGTGCCAGTAGTATCGAGGTCTTTCGTACACCCCTCCACTTT; CDR3: CASSIEVFRTPLHF
D: TRBD2; size: few; V: TRBV5-5; J: TRBJ2-6; length: 17; DNA: TGTGCCAGCAGCGGGGGACTAGCGGGCTCTGGGGCCAACGTCCTGACTTTC; CDR3: CASSGGLAGSGANVLTF
D: .; size: .; V: TRBV9; J: TRBJ1-3; length: 14; DNA: TGTGCCAGCAGCGTACTGTCCTCTGGAAACACCATATATTTT; CDR3: CASSVLSSGNTIYF
D: TRBD1; size: .; V: TRBV19; J: TRBJ2-7; length: 17; DNA: TGTGCCAGTAGTATAGGGACAGGGTATTCGAGGTCGGACGAGCAGTACTTC; CDR3: CASSIGTGYSRSDEQYF
D: TRBD1; size: .; V: TRBV29-1; J: TRBJ2-2; length: 14; DNA: TGCAGCGCTTTCCGGGACAGGAACACCGGGGAGCTGTTTTTT; CDR3: CSAFRDRNTGELFF
D: .; size: .; V: TRBV6-6; J: TRBJ2-3; length: 14; DNA: TGTGCCACCCAAAGCCCGGGGGGCACAGATACGCAGTATTTT; CDR3: CATQSPGGTDTQYF
D: TRBD1; size: once; V: TRBV13; J: TRBJ1-4; length: 15; DNA: TGTGCCAGCAGCCACCCGGGACAGGGCCATGAAAAACTGTTTTTT; CDR3: CASSHPGQGHEKLFF
D: .; size: .; V: TRBV7-8; J: TRBJ1-5; length: 15; DNA: TGTGCCAGCAGCCCGCGAGTCGGGGTCAATCAGCCCCAGCATTTT; CDR3: CASSPRVGVNQPQHF
D: TRBD1; size: .; V: TRBV27; J: TRBJ1-6; length: 14; DNA: TGTGCCAGCAGACGGGACAGGAGTAATTCACCCCTCCACTTT; CDR3: CASRRDRSNSPLHF
D: TRBD2; size: .; V: TRBV19; J: TRBJ2-3; length: 14; DNA: TGTGCCAGTTCGGGACTAGCGGGGAGAGATACGCAGTATTTT; CDR3: CASSGLAGRDTQYF
D: .; size: .; V: TRBV19; J: TRBJ1-6; length: 14; DNA: TGTGCCAGTAGTGGCCAGGGTTATAATTCACCCCTCCACTTT; CDR3: CASSGQGYNSPLHF